The 12 T cell receptor beta chains reported below all come from one sample, sequenced in a study of blood T cell repertoires in COVID-19. Generated by immunoSEQ multiplex PCR, the TCRdb table keeps only in-frame clones and is missing some. This table holds about 200,000 clones, about 85% found once. Material for sequencing was peripheral blood. The receptors derive from a woman of 80 years or more with acute or convalescent COVID-19.

The V gene is TRBV5-1, the J gene TRBJ1-1, with D tentatively TRBD1 (6 bases). CDR1 is SGHRS, CDR2 YFSETQ, per germline. The CDR3 sequence is 15 residues long. V dropped 0 bases and J dropped 4 bases, with 13 bases sitting between them. The CDR3 spells CASSLDPGVTTEAFF. The CDR3 coding sequence is TGCGCCAGCAGCTTGGATCCAGGGGTTACCACTGAAGCTTTCTTT.

This chain joins TRBV24-1 and TRBJ2-7; tentatively, D is TRBD2 (6 bases). The CDR3 sequence is 16 residues long. V dropped 4 bases and J dropped 3 bases, with 18 bases sitting between them. Per germline, CDR1 KGHDR and CDR2 SFDVKD. CDR3: CATSEGPGDFNYEQYF. The CDR3 region has the DNA TGTGCCACCAGTGAAGGCCCGGGGGACTTTAACTACGAGCAGTACTTC.

The chain has TRBV18 and TRBJ2-5; perhaps TRBD2 as D (6 bases). The CDR3 totals 12 residues. V was trimmed by 2 bases and J by 5 bases, leaving 6 bases between them. Germline V gives CDR1 KGHSH, CDR2 LQKENI. The CDR3 here is CASSPGGETQYF. CDR3 in DNA: TGTGCCAGCTCACCAGGGGGGGAGACCCAGTACTTC.

This chain joins TRBV7-9 and TRBJ2-7, with 9 bases fitting TRBD2. Per the germline V gene, CDR1 is SEHNR and CDR2 is FQNEAQ (reference sequence). The CDR3 runs 15 residues. V lost 2 bases to trimming and J lost 1 base; unmatched junction nucleotides: 3. In DNA form, the CDR3 reads TGTGCCAGCAGCTTACCAGCGGGAGGTTCCTACGAGCAGTACTTC. Translated, it gives CASSLPAGGSYEQYF.

The J gene is TRBJ2-1, the V gene TRBV5-1; D gene ambiguous. Germline CDR1 reads SGHRS; CDR2 reads YFSETQ. V dropped 0 bases and J dropped 2 bases, with 9 bases sitting between them. CDR3 length equals 15 residues. CDR3 in DNA: TGCGCCAGCAGCTTGGCCACTGCTACCTACAATGAGCAGTTCTTC. Amino acid sequence: CASSLATATYNEQFF.

The V and J genes are TRBV15 and TRBJ2-7, with 10 bases aligning to TRBD1. The CDR3 is 15 amino acids. V lost 4 bases and J lost 3; bases outside the gene matches: 6. Germline V gives CDR1 LNHNV, CDR2 YYDKDF (reference sequence). The CDR3 protein is CATSTRRTGGYEQYF. DNA of the CDR3: TGTGCCACCAGCACACGTAGGACAGGGGGCTACGAGCAGTACTTC.

The chain links TRBV10-3 to TRBJ1-1; D not certain. The CDR3 is made up of 13 amino acids. The germline V gene has CDR1 ENHRY and CDR2 SYGVKD. The germline V and J ends were trimmed by 8 bases and 1 base, with 11 bases remaining between them. CDR3 sequence reads: CAISWSSNTEAFF. The DNA of the CDR3 is TGTGCCATCTCCTGGAGCTCGAACACTGAAGCTTTCTTT.

The chain employs TRBV9 and TRBJ1-1; TRBD1 matches 8 bases. The trim removed 4 bases at V and 5 bases at J, leaving 7 bases unmatched. Germline V gene data show CDR1 as SGDLS and CDR2 as YYNGEE. The CDR3 covers 14 residues. The CDR3: CASSSADRGTEAFF. CDR3 coding DNA: TGTGCCAGCAGCTCTGCCGACAGGGGAACTGAAGCTTTCTTT.

The V gene is TRBV3-1 (or the pseudogene TRBV3-2), the J gene TRBJ2-7; D uncertain. The germline V gene encodes CDR1 LGHDT and CDR2 YNNKEL (reference sequence). V was trimmed by 5 bases and J by 6 bases, leaving 8 bases between them. The CDR3 has 11 residues. The DNA for the CDR3 is TGTGCCAGCAGCTTCGGCGGCGAGCAGTACTTC. Encoded protein: CASSFGGEQYF.

For the CDR3, the DNA is TGTGCCAGTAGTATAGATCGGACAGGGGGTCTAGAAGGGACCCAGTACTTC. This translates into CASSIDRTGGLEGTQYF. The chain links TRBV19 to TRBJ2-5; 10 bases are shared with TRBD1. Germline V lookup: CDR1 LNHDA, CDR2 SQIVND (reference sequence). The CDR3 has 17 amino acids. Trimming at V came to 0 bases and at J to 7 bases, leaving 11 bases not matched to a gene.

Here the CDR3 reads CATSRGGTGLETQYF. The CDR3 nucleotides read TGTGCCACCAGCAGGGGGGGGACAGGGCTAGAGACCCAGTACTTC. The rearrangement joins TRBV15 to TRBJ2-5, with 9 bases identical to TRBD1. J lost 4 bases, V lost 3 bases, and 6 bases had no gene match. This CDR3 has 15 amino acids. Germline V gives CDR1 LNHNV, CDR2 YYDKDF (reference sequence).

This clone was seen only a few times. The genes are TRBV27 and TRBJ1-1; no definite D call. This CDR3 comprises 14 residues. Trimming took off 9 bases at V and 3 bases at J, with 17 bases between the two ends. Germline V gene sequence: CDR1 MNHEY, CDR2 SMNVEV (reference sequence). The DNA of the CDR3 is TGTGCCAGTGGACTCCCGCCACGGGACACTGAAGCTTTCTTT. Protein sequence: CASGLPPRDTEAFF.